This T cell receptor (beta chain) was observed in a study of cytomegalovirus exposure and HLA in healthy donors. PCR used 60 Vbeta primers and 13 Jbeta primers. The data were produced by immunoSEQ multiplex PCR, yet TCRdb's version contains in-frame clones alone and is incomplete. Of approximately 110,000 clones listed, 70% to 80% are singletons. This CDR3 is built from 13 residues. Germline values: CDR1 SGDLS, CDR2 YYNGEE. Trimming removed 0 bases at V and 4 bases at J, with 6 bases between. The V and J genes are TRBV9 and TRBJ2-3; D gene unclear. Sequences were obtained from PBMCs. This sequence was found in a young woman in good health and CMV-seropositive. Written as DNA, the CDR3 is TGTGCCAGCAGCGTAGGTAGCCCAGATACGCAGTATTTT. Translated, it gives CASSVGSPDTQYF.